This T cell receptor (beta chain) was found in a study of blood T cell repertoires in COVID-19. In the study overall: Samples taken during acute and convalescent COVID-19 were collected in the United States, Italy and Spain. T cells, B-cell-depleted T cells, or PBMCs provided the cDNA or gDNA that served as material.

With 4 bases removed from V and 0 bases from J, the gap between germline ends came to 10 bases. This CDR3 is 15 amino acids long. Per the germline V gene, CDR1 is SGHRS and CDR2 is YFSETQ. Original data processing: For nucleated cells, counts were estimated from reference gene primer amplification. This table comes from immunoSEQ multiplex PCR, and its TCRdb copy is limited to in-frame clones, with some not included. V and J calls and clone size are copied from that table; D and trimming were computed from the DNA. The data contain tens of thousands of clones, 91% of them seen just once; the ten biggest clones take up 6.4%.

The material sequenced was peripheral blood. The chain has TRBV5-1 and TRBJ2-2, with D unresolved. This TCR was recovered from a man between 70 and 80 years old with active COVID-19. CDR3 nucleotides: TGCGCCAGCAGCCCTGACGGAGCGAACACCGGGGAGCTGTTTTTT. Protein sequence: CASSPDGANTGELFF. Variable domain in full (rest from reference TRBV5-1 and TRBJ2-2): KAGVTQTPRYLIKTRGQQVTLSCSPISGHRSVSWYQQTPGQGLQFLFEYFSETQRNKGNFPGRFSGRQFSNSRSEMNVSTLELGDSALYLCASSPDGANTGELFFGEGSRLTVL.